This TCR beta chain was recorded in a study of T-cell reconstitution after alpha-beta-depleted transplantation in children. This CDR3 has 15 amino acids. The germline V and J ends were trimmed by 2 bases and 0 bases, with 8 bases remaining between them. Germline assignment: CDR1 SGHRS and CDR2 YFSETQ. A library of TCRbeta sequences, prepared with unique molecular identifiers, was generated. In TCRdb, the PCR reads were re-called with MiXCR into one record per CDR3 protein. The top ten clones hold less than 4.5% of a sample with about 610,000 distinct CDR3 sequences, roughly a tenth of them seen once.

The rearrangement uses TRBV5-1 and TRBJ1-4; D perhaps matches TRBD1 (5 bases). The input for sequencing was PBMCs from the stem cell graft donor, taken from the stem cell graft. This receptor was obtained from a human donor who donated a stem cell graft to a child with acute myeloid leukemia. The CDR3 coding sequence is TGCGCCAGCAGCTTCAAAGGGGCAACTAATGAAAAACTGTTTTTT. This gives the protein CASSFKGATNEKLFF.